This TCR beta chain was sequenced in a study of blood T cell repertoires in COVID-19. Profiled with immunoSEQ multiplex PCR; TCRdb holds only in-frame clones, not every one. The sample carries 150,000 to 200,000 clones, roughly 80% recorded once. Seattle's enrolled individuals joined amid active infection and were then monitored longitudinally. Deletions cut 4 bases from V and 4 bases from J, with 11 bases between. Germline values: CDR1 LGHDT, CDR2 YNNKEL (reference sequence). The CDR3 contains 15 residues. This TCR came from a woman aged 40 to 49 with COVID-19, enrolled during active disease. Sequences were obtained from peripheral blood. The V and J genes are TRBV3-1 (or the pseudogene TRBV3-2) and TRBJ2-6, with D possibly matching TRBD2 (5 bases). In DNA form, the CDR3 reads TGTGCCAGCAGCCCGGGAAACACGGGGGCCAACGTCCTGACTTTC. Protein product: CASSPGNTGANVLTF.